The clone carrying this T cell receptor beta chain was detected ten times or more. The sample belongs to a study of low-dose radiotherapy and immunotherapy resistance in tumors. At the level of the study: A total of 13 Gy over 26 weeks was given to Cohort 2 as 1 Gy per fraction every two weeks. Intravenous nivolumab 240 mg every two weeks plus ipilimumab 1 mg/kg every six weeks was given to patients.

As to time point: after trial treatment. The treatment: LDRT plus nivolumab, ipilimumab, low-dose cyclophosphamide and aspirin (RACIN trial). Donors were dosed with nivolumab and ipilimumab; they also received aspirin, low-dose cyclophosphamide and low-dose radiotherapy. Advanced solid tumors lacking tumor-infiltrating lymphocytes were present in eligible patients. First-strand cDNA used TRAV- and TRBV-specific primers, covering alpha and beta chains. With a V-primer adapter and a constant-region primer, TCRs were amplified for about 19 PCR cycles. MiXCR was run by TCRdb on the reads, yielding one entry per CDR3 protein. The sample yields about 39,000 distinct CDR3 sequences, 20% to 25% seen once. Looked up from germline, CDR1 is ENHRY and CDR2 is SYGVKD. The CDR3 extends over 16 amino acids. J gave up 0 bases and V 0 bases, and 5 bases lay outside the gene matches.

The material sequenced was PBMCs, taken after low-dose radiotherapy plus immunotherapy. The rearrangement links TRBV10-3 to TRBJ2-7, with 7 positions matching TRBD2. This clonotype was sampled from a female donor with ovarian cancer. The CDR3 loop reads CAISESGGAGSYEQYF. The CDR3 DNA is TGTGCCATCAGTGAGTCGGGAGGGGCAGGCTCCTACGAGCAGTACTTC.